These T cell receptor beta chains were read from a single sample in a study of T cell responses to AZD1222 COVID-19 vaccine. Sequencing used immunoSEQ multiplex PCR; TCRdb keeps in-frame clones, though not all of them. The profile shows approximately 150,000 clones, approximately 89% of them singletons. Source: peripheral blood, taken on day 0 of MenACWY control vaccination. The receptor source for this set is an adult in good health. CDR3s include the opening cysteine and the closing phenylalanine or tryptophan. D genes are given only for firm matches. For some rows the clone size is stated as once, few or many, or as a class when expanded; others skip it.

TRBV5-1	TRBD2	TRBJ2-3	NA	TGCGCCAGCAGCGGCGGGACTAGCGGGAGGGCCACAGATACGCAGTATTTT	CASSGGTSGRATDTQYF
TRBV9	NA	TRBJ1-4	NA	TGTGCCAGCAGCCCCTCTAAACTGTTTTTT	CASSPSKLFF
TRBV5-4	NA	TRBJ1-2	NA	TGTGCCAGCAGCCCCTATGAGGGTAAGGGTGGCTACACCTTC	CASSPYEGKGGYTF
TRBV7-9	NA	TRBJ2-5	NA	TGTGCCAGCAGCTCGAATCGGGACTCCACGCCAGAGACCCAGTACTTC	CASSSNRDSTPETQYF
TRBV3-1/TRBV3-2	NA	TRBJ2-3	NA	TGTGCCAGCAGCCAATCTAGCACAGATACGCAGTATTTT	CASSQSSTDTQYF
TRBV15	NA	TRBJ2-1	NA	TGTGCCACCAGCACCTTTGGAGACATCTCCTACAATGAGCAGTTCTTC	CATSTFGDISYNEQFF
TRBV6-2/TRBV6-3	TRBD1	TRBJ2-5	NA	TGTGCCAGCAGTTATCCCGGGACAGGGGAGGGGGAAGAGACCCAGTACTTC	CASSYPGTGEGEETQYF
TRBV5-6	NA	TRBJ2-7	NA	TGTGCCAGCAGTCCCGGGACGGTCGTCGAGCAGTACTTC	CASSPGTVVEQYF
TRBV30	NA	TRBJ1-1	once	TGTGCCTGGAGTCCTAATGTGAACACTGAAGCTTTCTTT	CAWSPNVNTEAFF
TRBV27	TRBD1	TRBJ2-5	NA	TGTGCCAGCAGTCAGAAAAGGACAGGGGGTGATGAAGAGACCCAGTACTTC	CASSQKRTGGDEETQYF
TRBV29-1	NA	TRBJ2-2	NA	TGCAGCGCCTACGACTTTACCGGGGAGCTGTTTTTT	CSAYDFTGELFF
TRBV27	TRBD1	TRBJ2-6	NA	TGTGCCAGCAGTTTTAGGACAGGCTACTCTGGGGCCAACGTCCTGACTTTC	CASSFRTGYSGANVLTF
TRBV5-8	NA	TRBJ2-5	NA	TGTGCCAGCAGCTTTGGTGTCAGAGAAGAGACCCAGTACTTC	CASSFGVREETQYF
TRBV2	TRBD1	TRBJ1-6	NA	TGTGCCAGCAGGAATGGACAGGATAACTCACCCCTCCACTTT	CASRNGQDNSPLHF
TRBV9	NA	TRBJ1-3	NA	TGTGCCAGCAGCGTAGCCGTCGGGGGTTCCAGCGGTGGGAGAAACACCATATATTTT	CASSVAVGGSSGGRNTIYF
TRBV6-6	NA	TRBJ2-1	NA	TGTGCCAGCAGTCCCGGGACTGTTTCCTACAATGAGCAGTTCTTC	CASSPGTVSYNEQFF
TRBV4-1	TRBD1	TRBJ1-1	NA	TGCGCCAGCAGCCATGGACAGGGTCGAACTGAAGCTTTCTTT	CASSHGQGRTEAFF
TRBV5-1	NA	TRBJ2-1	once	TGCGCCAGCAGGCTGGGGAGGCAATACAATGAGCAGTTCTTC	CASRLGRQYNEQFF
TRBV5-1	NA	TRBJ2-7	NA	TGCGCCAGCAGCTTGATACAGGGAAACTACGAGCAGTACTTC	CASSLIQGNYEQYF
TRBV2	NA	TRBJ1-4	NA	TGTGCCAGCAGTGAGACGGGTAAACGAGGGGAAAAACTGTTTTTT	CASSETGKRGEKLFF
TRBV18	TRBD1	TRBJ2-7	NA	TGTGCCAGCTCAGATAGGACAGGGGGGACCTACGAGCAGTACTTC	CASSDRTGGTYEQYF
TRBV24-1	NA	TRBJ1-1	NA	TGTGCCACCAGTGGGGGCACTGAAGCTTTCTTT	CATSGGTEAFF
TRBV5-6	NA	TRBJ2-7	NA	TGTGCCAGCAGCGACGGGACTTTTCCCTACGAGCAGTACTTC	CASSDGTFPYEQYF
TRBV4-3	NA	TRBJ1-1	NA	TGCGCCAGCAGCCAAGACCCGGGACAAGTAATGAACACTGAAGCTTTCTTT	CASSQDPGQVMNTEAFF
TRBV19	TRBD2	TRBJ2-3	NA	TGTGCCAGTAGTCCACTAGCGGGGGGGCGCATGGCAGATACGCAGTATTTT	CASSPLAGGRMADTQYF
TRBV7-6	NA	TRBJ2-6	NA	TGTGCCAGCAGCTTAGGTCAGGGGAACGTCCTGACTTTC	CASSLGQGNVLTF
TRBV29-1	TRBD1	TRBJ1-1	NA	TGCAGCGTCGGGACAGGGGGCCCCGAAGCTTTCTTT	CSVGTGGPEAFF
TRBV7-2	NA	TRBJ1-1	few	TGTGCCAGCAGCTTAGTCAGGGACACTGAAGCTTTCTTT	CASSLVRDTEAFF
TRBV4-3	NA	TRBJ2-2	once	TGCGCCAGCAGCCATGAAACTAGGACCGGGGAGCTGTTTTTT	CASSHETRTGELFF
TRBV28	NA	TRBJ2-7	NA	TGTGCCAGCAGTTTAAGGCGGGTCCGCTCCTACGAGCAGTACTTC	CASSLRRVRSYEQYF
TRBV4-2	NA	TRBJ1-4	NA	TGTGCCAGCAGCCAAGCAGGGGCCGCAACTAATGAAAAACTGTTTTTT	CASSQAGAATNEKLFF
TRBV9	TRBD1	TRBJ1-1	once	TGTGCCAGCAGTACTACAGGGGGGAACACTGAAGCTTTCTTT	CASSTTGGNTEAFF
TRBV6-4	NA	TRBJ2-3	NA	TGTGCCAGCAGTGACAGCGCCAGGAATACGCAGTATTTT	CASSDSARNTQYF
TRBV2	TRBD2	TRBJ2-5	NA	TGTGCCAGCAGTGAGACTAGCGGGAGGGGAGGGACCCAGTACTTC	CASSETSGRGGTQYF
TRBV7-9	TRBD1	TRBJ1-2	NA	TGTGCCAGCAGCTTCAACAGAGGACAGGGGAGCTACACCTTC	CASSFNRGQGSYTF
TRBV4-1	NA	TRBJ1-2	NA	TGCGCCAGCAGCCACCCGCCGGCAGGACGGGGTGGCTACACCTTC	CASSHPPAGRGGYTF
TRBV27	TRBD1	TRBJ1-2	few	TGTGCCAGCAGGGGGACAGGGTCAGGTGGCTACACCTTC	CASRGTGSGGYTF
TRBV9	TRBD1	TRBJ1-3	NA	TGTGCCAGCAGCCGGGACAGGGGAGGTGACAACACCATATATTTT	CASSRDRGGDNTIYF
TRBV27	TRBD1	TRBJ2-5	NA	TGTGCCAGCAAGGGACAGGGCCGACAGGACCAGTACTTC	CASKGQGRQDQYF
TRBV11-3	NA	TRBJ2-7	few	TGTGCCAGCAGCTTGAGTGGCGAGCAGTACTTC	CASSLSGEQYF
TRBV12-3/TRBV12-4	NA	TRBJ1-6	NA	TGTGCCAGCACCTACCTCGATAATTCACCCCTCCACTTT	CASTYLDNSPLHF
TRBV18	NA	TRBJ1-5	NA	TGTGCCAGCTCACAACGGACAGTTAGCAATCAGCCCCAGCATTTT	CASSQRTVSNQPQHF
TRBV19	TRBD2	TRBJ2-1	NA	TGTGCCAGTAGTAGAGGCGGACTAGCTTTTGGGCATGAGCAGTTCTTC	CASSRGGLAFGHEQFF
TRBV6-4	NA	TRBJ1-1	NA	TGTGCCAGCAAGGTTAGCCATGCCGCCACGGGGGCTGAAGCTTTCTTT	CASKVSHAATGAEAFF
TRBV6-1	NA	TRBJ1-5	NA	TGTGCCAGCAGTGAAGTCAGAGATCAGCCCCAGCATTTT	CASSEVRDQPQHF
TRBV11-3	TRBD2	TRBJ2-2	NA	TGTGCCAGCAGGGTAACATTGTGGGGACTAGCGGGGGCCGGGGAGCTGTTTTTT	CASRVTLWGLAGAGELFF
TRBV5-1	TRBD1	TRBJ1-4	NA	TGCGCCAGCAGCTTGTTGGGACAGAAAAATGAAAAACTGTTTTTT	CASSLLGQKNEKLFF
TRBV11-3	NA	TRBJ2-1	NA	TGTGCCAGCAGCTTCGGGCTAGCTTACAATGAGCAGTTCTTC	CASSFGLAYNEQFF
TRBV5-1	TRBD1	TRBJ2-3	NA	TGCGCCAGCAGCGAGGGGAAGGGACAGACTAGCACAGATACGCAGTATTTT	CASSEGKGQTSTDTQYF
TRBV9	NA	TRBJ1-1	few	TGTGCCAGCAGCGTAGATATGGGGAACACTGAAGCTTTCTTT	CASSVDMGNTEAFF
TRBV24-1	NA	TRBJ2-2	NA	TGTGCCACCAGTGATTTGGTGGGGGGCGACACCGGGGAGCTGTTTTTT	CATSDLVGGDTGELFF
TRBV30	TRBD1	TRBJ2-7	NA	TGTGCCTGGGGGACAGGGAGCAACGAGCAGTACTTC	CAWGTGSNEQYF
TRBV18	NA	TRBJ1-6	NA	TGTGCCAGCTCAATTCAAGGGGTTACCCTCCACTTT	CASSIQGVTLHF
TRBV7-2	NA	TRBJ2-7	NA	TGTGCCAGCAGCTTAGGAGGGGTGGGTTATTACGAGCAGTACTTC	CASSLGGVGYYEQYF
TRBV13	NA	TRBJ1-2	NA	TGTGCCAGCAGCGAGGACGGGGCGGGCTACACCTTC	CASSEDGAGYTF